The rows below give T cell receptor beta chains drawn from one sample of a study of technical replicates of blood from a few donors. Clones were sequenced by immunoSEQ multiplex PCR, and TCRdb holds only the in-frame ones, with some missing. The sample consists of roughly 100,000 clones, under 96% of them appearing once. The specimen was T cells isolated from PBMCs. All receptors come from a human donor in good health. Each CDR3 is given without its conserved first and last residue. For some rows the clone size is stated as once, few or many, or as a class when expanded; others skip it.

clone_size: -; v_call: TRBV6-5; cdr3_aa: ASSHRNLNTEAF
clone_size: -; v_call: TRBV19; cdr3_aa: ASSYSYEQY
clone_size: -; v_call: TRBV5-5; cdr3_aa: ASSSGGSYEQY
clone_size: once; v_call: TRBV19; cdr3_aa: ASSIVFTGAYEQY
clone_size: -; v_call: TRBV13; cdr3_aa: ASSFSSGGSSYNEQF
clone_size: -; v_call: TRBV19; cdr3_aa: ASRIAGGETQY
clone_size: -; v_call: TRBV5-1; cdr3_aa: ASSGFIWGQGLGYGYT
clone_size: -; v_call: TRBV4-2; cdr3_aa: ASSPSLAGFLNEQF
clone_size: -; v_call: TRBV7-9; cdr3_aa: ASSLLRGQGAPLATEAF
clone_size: -; v_call: TRBV7-8; cdr3_aa: ASSLPSGTTDTQY
clone_size: -; v_call: TRBV5-1; cdr3_aa: ASSLVLSGGGDEQF
clone_size: -; v_call: TRBV5-1; cdr3_aa: ASSFGTGSGYT
clone_size: -; v_call: TRBV4-1; cdr3_aa: ASSRDRGRQF
clone_size: -; v_call: TRBV19; cdr3_aa: ASRTGDFYEQY
clone_size: -; v_call: TRBV19; cdr3_aa: ASRYRGVTDTQY
clone_size: -; v_call: TRBV4-1; cdr3_aa: ASSRGTALNTGELF
clone_size: -; v_call: TRBV6-5; cdr3_aa: ASRSGLAGTDTQY
clone_size: -; v_call: TRBV5-8; cdr3_aa: ASSLEGLAYNEQF
clone_size: -; v_call: TRBV18; cdr3_aa: ASSPRERTDTQY
clone_size: -; v_call: TRBV18; cdr3_aa: ASSPGTPYEQY
clone_size: -; v_call: TRBV25-1; cdr3_aa: ASTTSSGADNEQF
clone_size: -; v_call: TRBV19; cdr3_aa: ASSQGARNEQY
clone_size: -; v_call: TRBV27; cdr3_aa: ASSLEGSLTYEQY
clone_size: -; v_call: TRBV28; cdr3_aa: ASSEQGQETQY
clone_size: -; v_call: TRBV27; cdr3_aa: ASSLAYGEGNEKLF
clone_size: -; v_call: TRBV27; cdr3_aa: ASSFRGAGDQPQH
clone_size: -; v_call: TRBV19; cdr3_aa: ASARDRRLEATNEKLF
clone_size: -; v_call: TRBV30; cdr3_aa: AWSEGSGFNNEQF
clone_size: -; v_call: TRBV25-1; cdr3_aa: ASSESSGQGTNTGELF
clone_size: -; v_call: TRBV15; cdr3_aa: ATSSRGNQPQH
clone_size: -; v_call: TRBV27; cdr3_aa: ASTSWQNNEQF
clone_size: -; v_call: TRBV25-1; cdr3_aa: ASSEKGDTLNTEAF
clone_size: -; v_call: TRBV27; cdr3_aa: ASREDRGFYGYT
clone_size: -; v_call: TRBV27; cdr3_aa: ASSSNSLRDSSYEQY
clone_size: -; v_call: TRBV7-3; cdr3_aa: ASSGQAGATDTQY
clone_size: -; v_call: TRBV5-1; cdr3_aa: ASSFEGAPEAF
clone_size: -; v_call: TRBV10-1; cdr3_aa: ASSTGTGELF
clone_size: -; v_call: TRBV5-4; cdr3_aa: ASSLLVKKETQY
clone_size: -; v_call: TRBV5-6; cdr3_aa: ASSKRGEFQETQY
clone_size: -; v_call: TRBV7-9; cdr3_aa: ASSLGGQGDYGYT
clone_size: -; v_call: TRBV4-2; cdr3_aa: ASSQNRVFTGELF
clone_size: -; v_call: TRBV11-2; cdr3_aa: ASSLAREREYYEQY
clone_size: -; v_call: TRBV27; cdr3_aa: ATREGSYNEQF
clone_size: -; v_call: TRBV2; cdr3_aa: ARGGGLDTQY
clone_size: -; v_call: TRBV10-3; cdr3_aa: AISEARQGFHSPLH
clone_size: -; v_call: TRBV6-5; cdr3_aa: ASSPHTGELF
clone_size: -; v_call: TRBV5-1; cdr3_aa: ASSKITSGGYNEQF
clone_size: -; v_call: TRBV18; cdr3_aa: ASSPLAAYEQY
clone_size: -; v_call: TRBV18; cdr3_aa: ASSGRTGRGNTIY
clone_size: -; v_call: TRBV28; cdr3_aa: ASRETGLNVAF
clone_size: -; v_call: TRBV5-4; cdr3_aa: ASSFLGASTDTQY